This TCR beta chain was profiled in a study of beta chain features in type 1 diabetes. Turning to the study itself: Across the samples, over 85 million sorted cells were examined in total.

Deletions cut 5 bases from V and 2 bases from J, with 13 bases between. Germline CDR1 SGHTA, CDR2 FQGTGA. The CDR3 is made up of 15 amino acids. A note on this clone: Antigen specificity is unknown.

General observations from the study: VDJ junctions from type 1 diabetes patients carried fewer insertions and larger deletions. Shorter TCRB CDR3s, moderately but significantly so, were found in Type 1 diabetes patients in all four CD4+ subsets.

The sequenced template was cDNA made from the entire isolated RNA. Clones were sequenced by immunoSEQ multiplex PCR, and TCRdb holds only the in-frame ones, with some missing. The sample has fewer than 200,000 clones, under 13% seen once. Per donor, one heparinised blood draw averaged about 100 mL. This TCR derives from a man younger than 45 with type 1 diabetes. The gene calls are TRBV7-3 and TRBJ2-1, with D possibly matching TRBD2 (6 bases). The sequenced sample was central memory CD4+ T cells from blood. CDR3 residues: CASSPRGGTYNEQFF. CDR3 DNA: TGTGCCAGCAGCCCACGTGGAGGGACCTACAATGAGCAGTTCTTC.